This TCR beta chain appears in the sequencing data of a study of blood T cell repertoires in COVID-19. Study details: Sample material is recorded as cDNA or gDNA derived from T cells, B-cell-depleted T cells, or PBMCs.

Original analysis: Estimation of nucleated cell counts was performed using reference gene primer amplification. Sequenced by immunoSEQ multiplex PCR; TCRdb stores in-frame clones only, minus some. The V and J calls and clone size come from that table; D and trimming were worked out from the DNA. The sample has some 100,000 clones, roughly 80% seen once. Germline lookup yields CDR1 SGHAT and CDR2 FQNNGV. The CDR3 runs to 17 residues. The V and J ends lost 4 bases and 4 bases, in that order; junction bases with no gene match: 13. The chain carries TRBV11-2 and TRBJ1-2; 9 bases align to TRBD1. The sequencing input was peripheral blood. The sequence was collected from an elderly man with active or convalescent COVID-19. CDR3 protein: CASSYRGTGGEGYGYTF. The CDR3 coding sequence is TGTGCCAGCAGCTACCGAGGAACAGGGGGCGAAGGCTATGGCTACACCTTC.